This T cell receptor beta chain came from a study of siplizumab effects on memory and regulatory T cells. General study results and limits: Versus about 26% in controls, the mappable alloreactive CD4+ clones averaged roughly 69% Treg-derived with siplizumab. Both greater diversity than memory cells and a major contribution to the alloresponse seemed to characterize naive T cells. Proliferating clones, CD4+ or CD8+, lacked an assignable naive or memory phenotype in roughly 75-96% of cases.

Only a few counts were recorded for this clone. Its antigen remains unidentified. The CDR3 covers 15 residues. V gave up 5 bases and J gave up 3 bases, with 14 bases separating them. Germline loops: CDR1 MNHEY, CDR2 SVGAGI. Only in-frame clones appear in the TCRdb table, and some are missing; sequencing was by immunoSEQ multiplex PCR. Among about 100,000 clones, 75% to 95% were seen once, and the ten largest hold approximately 0.15%. The rearrangement links TRBV6-5 to TRBJ1-5; D gene uncertain. The sequencing input was CD4+ T cells sorted from blood. The sequence derives from a human donor in good health. The CDR3 loop is CASSKNQFANQPQHF. In DNA form, the CDR3 reads TGTGCCAGCAGTAAAAATCAATTTGCCAATCAGCCCCAGCATTTT.